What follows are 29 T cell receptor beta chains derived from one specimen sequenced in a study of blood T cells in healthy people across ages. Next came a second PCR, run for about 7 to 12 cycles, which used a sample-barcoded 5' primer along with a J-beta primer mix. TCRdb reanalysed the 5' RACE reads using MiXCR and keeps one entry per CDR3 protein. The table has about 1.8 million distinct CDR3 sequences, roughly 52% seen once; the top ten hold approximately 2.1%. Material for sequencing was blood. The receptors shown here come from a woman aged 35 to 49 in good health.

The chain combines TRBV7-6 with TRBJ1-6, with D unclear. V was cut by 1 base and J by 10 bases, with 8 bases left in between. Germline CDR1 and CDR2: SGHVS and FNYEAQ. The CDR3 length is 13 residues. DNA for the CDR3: TGTGCCAGCAGCTTAGAAATCCTCTCACCCCTCCACTTT. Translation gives CASSLEILSPLHF.

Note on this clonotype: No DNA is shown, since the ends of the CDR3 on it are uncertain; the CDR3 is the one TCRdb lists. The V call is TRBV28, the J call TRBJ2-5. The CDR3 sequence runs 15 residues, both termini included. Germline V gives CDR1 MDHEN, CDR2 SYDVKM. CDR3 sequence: CASSSSAEAQETQFF.

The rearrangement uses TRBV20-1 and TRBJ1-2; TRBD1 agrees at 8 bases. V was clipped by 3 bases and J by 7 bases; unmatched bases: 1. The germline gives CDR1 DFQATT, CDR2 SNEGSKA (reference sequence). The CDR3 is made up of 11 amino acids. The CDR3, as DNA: TGCAGTGCTAGCACAGGGGGTGGCTACACCTTC. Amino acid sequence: CSASTGGGYTF.

This CDR3 is CASSEALIGAAGETQYF. The CDR3 DNA sequence: TGTGCCAGCAGTGAAGCGCTTATAGGAGCGGCGGGAGAGACCCAGTACTTC. The rearrangement joins TRBV2 to TRBJ2-7; possibly TRBD2 for D (5 bases). The J call may be in error: the DNA end matches TRBJ2-5 better. The CDR3 length is 17 residues. The V gene's germline CDR1 is SNHLY and CDR2 FYNNEI.

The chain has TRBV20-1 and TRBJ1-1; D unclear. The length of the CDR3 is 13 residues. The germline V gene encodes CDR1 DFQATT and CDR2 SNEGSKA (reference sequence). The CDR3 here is CSVGISWIPEAFF. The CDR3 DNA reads TGCAGCGTCGGGATTAGTTGGATCCCTGAAGCTTTCTTT.

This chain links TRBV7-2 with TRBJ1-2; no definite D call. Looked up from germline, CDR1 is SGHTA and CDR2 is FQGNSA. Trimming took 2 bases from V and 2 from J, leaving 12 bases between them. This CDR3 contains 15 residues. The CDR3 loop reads CASSLTPSRNYGYTF. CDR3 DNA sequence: TGTGCCAGCAGCTTAACACCTTCTAGAAACTATGGCTACACCTTC.

CDR3 residues: CASSLITGTRQETQYF. DNA for the CDR3: TGTGCCAGCAGCTTGATAACCGGGACTAGGCAAGAGACCCAGTACTTC. The chain has TRBV7-2 and TRBJ2-5; 8 bases are shared with TRBD2. The CDR3 runs to 16 residues. CDR1 is SGHTA, CDR2 FQGNSA, per germline. V shed 3 bases and J 2 bases; nucleotides not matched to a gene: 8.

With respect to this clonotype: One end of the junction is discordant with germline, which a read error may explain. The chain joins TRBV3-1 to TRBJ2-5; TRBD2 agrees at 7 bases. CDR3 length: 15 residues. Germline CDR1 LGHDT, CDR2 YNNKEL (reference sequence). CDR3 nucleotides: TGTGCCGGCAGCCATTGGGCCAGCGGGGAAGAGACCCAGTACTTC. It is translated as CAGSHWASGEETQYF.

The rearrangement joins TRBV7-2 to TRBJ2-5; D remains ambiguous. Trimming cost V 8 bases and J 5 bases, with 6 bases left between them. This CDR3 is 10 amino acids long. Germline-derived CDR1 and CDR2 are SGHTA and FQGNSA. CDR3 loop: CASQRETQYF. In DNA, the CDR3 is TGTGCCAGCCAGCGTGAGACCCAGTACTTC. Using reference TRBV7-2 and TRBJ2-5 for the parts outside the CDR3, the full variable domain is GAGVSQSPSNKVTEKGKDVELRCDPISGHTALYWYRQSLGQGLEFLIYFQGNSAPDKSGLPSDRFSAERTGGSVSTLTIQRTQQEDSAVYLCASQRETQYFGPGTRLLVL.

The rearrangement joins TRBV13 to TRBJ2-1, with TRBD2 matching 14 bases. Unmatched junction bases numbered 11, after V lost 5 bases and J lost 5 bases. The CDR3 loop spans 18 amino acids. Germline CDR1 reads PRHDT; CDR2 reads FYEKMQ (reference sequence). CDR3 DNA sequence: TGTGCCAGCAGCAACTCCGGACTAGCGGGGGGACTCGACAATGAGCAGTTCTTC. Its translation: CASSNSGLAGGLDNEQFF.

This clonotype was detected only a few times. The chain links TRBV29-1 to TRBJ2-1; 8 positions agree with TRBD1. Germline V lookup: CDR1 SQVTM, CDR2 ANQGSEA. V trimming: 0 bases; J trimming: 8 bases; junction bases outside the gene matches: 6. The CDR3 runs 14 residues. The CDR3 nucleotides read TGCAGCGTTGAAGATCGGGACAGGCTTTATGAGCAGTTCTTC. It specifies CSVEDRDRLYEQFF.

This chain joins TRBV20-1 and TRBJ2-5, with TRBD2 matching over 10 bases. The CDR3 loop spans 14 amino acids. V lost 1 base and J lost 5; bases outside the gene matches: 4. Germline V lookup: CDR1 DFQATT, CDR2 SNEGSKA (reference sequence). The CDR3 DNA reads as TGCAGTGCTAGAGCTAGCGGGGGTGGGGAGACCCAGTACTTC. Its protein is CSARASGGGETQYF.

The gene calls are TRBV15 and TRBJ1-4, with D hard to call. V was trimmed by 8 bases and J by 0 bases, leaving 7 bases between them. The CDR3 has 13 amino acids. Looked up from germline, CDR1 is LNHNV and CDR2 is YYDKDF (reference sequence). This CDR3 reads CATQRATNEKLFF. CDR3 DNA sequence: TGTGCCACCCAGCGGGCAACTAATGAAAAACTGTTTTTT.

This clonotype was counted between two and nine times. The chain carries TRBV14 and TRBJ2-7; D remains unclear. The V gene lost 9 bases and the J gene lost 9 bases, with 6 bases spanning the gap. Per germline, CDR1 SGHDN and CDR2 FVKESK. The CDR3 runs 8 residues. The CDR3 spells CASLGQYF. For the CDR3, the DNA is TGTGCCAGTCTCGGGCAGTACTTC. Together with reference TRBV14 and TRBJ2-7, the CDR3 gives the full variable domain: EAGVTQFPSHSVIEKGQTVTLRCDPISGHDNLYWYRRVMGKEIKFLLHFVKESKQDESGMPNNRFLAERTGGTYSTLKVQPAELEDSGVYFCASLGQYFGPGTRLTVT.

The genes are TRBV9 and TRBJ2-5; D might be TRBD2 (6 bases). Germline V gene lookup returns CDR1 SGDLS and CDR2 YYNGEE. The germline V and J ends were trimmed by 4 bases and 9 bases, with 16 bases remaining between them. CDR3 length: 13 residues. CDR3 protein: CASSPPTGVAQYF. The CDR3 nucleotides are TGTGCCAGCAGCCCCCCCACGGGGGTGGCCCAGTACTTC.

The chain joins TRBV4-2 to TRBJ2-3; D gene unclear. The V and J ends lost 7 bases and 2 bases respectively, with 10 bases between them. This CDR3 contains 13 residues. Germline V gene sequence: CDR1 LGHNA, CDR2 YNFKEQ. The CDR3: CASKGYTTDTQYF. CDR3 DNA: TGTGCCAGCAAAGGCTATACCACAGATACGCAGTATTTT.

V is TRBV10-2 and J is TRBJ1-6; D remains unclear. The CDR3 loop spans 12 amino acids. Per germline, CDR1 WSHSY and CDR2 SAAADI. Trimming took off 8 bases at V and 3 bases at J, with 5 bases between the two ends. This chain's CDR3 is CASSNYNSPLHF. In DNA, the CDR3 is TGCGCCAGCTCTAACTATAATTCACCCCTCCACTTT.

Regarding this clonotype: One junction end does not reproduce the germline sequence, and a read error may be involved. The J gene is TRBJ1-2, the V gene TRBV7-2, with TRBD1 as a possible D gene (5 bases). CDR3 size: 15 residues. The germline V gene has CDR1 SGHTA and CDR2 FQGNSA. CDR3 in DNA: TGTGCCAGCCGCTCCGTGGTTCCAGGGTCCTATGGCCACACCTTC. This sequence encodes CASRSVVPGSYGHTF.

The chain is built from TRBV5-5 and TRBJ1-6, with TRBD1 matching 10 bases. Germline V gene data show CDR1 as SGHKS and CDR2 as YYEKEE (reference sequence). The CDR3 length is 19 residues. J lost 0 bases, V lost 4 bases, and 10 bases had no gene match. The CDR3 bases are TGTGCCAGCAGCAGAACCGGGACAGGGGTTTCCTCCTATAATTCACCCCTCCACTTT. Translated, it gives CASSRTGTGVSSYNSPLHF.

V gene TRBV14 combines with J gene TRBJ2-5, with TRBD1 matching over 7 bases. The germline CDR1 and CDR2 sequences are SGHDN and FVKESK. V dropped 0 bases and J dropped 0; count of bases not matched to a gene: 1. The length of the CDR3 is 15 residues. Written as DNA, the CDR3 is TGTGCCAGCAGCCAAGAGGACAGGTACCAAGAGACCCAGTACTTC. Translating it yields CASSQEDRYQETQYF.

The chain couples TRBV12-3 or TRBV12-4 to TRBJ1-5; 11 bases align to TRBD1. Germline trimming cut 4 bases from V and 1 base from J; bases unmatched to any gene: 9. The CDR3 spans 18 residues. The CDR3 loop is CASSSKDRGPGSNQPQHF. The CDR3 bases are TGTGCCAGCAGTTCGAAGGACAGGGGGCCGGGGAGCAATCAGCCCCAGCATTTT.

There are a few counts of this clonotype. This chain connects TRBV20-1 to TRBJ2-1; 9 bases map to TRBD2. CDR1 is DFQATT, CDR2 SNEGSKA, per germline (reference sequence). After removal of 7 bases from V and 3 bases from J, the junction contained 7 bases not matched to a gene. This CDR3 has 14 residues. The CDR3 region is CSGASGVIYNEQFF. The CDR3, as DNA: TGCAGTGGGGCTAGCGGGGTGATCTACAATGAGCAGTTCTTC.

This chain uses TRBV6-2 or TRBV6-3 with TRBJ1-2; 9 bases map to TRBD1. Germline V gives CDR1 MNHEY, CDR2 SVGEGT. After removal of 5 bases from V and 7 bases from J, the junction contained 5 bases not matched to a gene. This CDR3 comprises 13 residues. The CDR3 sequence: CASSQQGAGGYTF. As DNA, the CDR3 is TGTGCCAGCAGTCAACAGGGGGCAGGTGGCTACACCTTC.

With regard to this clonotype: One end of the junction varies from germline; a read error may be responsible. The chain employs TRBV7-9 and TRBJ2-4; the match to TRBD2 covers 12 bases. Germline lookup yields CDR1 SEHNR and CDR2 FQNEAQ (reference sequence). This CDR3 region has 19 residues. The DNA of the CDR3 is TGTGCCAGCAGCTTAGGTTCTAGCGGGGGGGCGTGGACCAAAAACGTTCAGTACTTC. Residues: CASSLGSSGGAWTKNVQYF.

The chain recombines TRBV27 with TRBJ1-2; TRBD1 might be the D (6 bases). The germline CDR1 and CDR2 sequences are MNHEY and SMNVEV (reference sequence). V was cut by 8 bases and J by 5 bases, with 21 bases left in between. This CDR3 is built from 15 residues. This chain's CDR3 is CASGLVSTGGYGYTF. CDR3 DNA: TGTGCCAGCGGCCTAGTGTCGACAGGCGGGTATGGCTACACCTTC.

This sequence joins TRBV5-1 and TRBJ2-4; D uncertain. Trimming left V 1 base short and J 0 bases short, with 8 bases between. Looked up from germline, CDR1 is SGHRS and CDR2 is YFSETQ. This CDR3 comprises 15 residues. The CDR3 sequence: CASSLTRSAKNIQYF. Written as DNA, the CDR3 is TGCGCCAGCAGCTTGACCAGGTCAGCCAAAAACATTCAGTACTTC.

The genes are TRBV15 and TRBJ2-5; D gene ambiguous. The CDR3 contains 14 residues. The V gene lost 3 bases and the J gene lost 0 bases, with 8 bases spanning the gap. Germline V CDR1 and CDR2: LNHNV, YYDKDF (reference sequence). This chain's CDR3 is CATSSAGNQETQYF. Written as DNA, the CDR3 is TGTGCCACCAGCAGTGCAGGAAACCAAGAGACCCAGTACTTC. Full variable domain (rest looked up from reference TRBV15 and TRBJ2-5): DAMVIQNPRYQVTQFGKPVTLSCSQTLNHNVMYWYQQKSSQAPKLLFHYYDKDFNNEADTPDNFQSRRPNTSFCFLDIRSPGLGDTAMYLCATSSAGNQETQYFGPGTRLLVL.

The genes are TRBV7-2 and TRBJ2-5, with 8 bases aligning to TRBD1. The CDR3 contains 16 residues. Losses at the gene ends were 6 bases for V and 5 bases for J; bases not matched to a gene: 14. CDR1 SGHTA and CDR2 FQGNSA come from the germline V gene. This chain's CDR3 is CASSRSARGPGETQYF. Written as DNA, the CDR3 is TGTGCCAGCAGTCGTTCCGCCAGGGGGCCGGGGGAGACCCAGTACTTC.

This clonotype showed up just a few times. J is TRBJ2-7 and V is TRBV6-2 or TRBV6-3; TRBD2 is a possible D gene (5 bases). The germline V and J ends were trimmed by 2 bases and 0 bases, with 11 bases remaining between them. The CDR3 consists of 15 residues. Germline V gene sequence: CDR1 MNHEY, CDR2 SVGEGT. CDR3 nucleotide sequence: TGTGCCAGCAGTTACGTTCCGGGGATCTCCTACGAGCAGTACTTC. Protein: CASSYVPGISYEQYF.